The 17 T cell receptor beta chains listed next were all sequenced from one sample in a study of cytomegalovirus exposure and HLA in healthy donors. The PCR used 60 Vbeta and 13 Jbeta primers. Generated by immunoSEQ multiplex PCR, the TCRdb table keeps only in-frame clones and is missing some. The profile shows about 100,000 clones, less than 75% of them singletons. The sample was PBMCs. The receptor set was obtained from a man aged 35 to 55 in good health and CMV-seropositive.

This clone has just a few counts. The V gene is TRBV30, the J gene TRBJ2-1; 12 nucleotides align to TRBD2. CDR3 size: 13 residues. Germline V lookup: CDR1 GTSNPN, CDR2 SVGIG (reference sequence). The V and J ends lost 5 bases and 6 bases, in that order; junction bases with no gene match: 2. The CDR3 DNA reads TGTGCCTGGCTAGCGGGAGGGCCCAATGAGCAGTTCTTC. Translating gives CAWLAGGPNEQFF.

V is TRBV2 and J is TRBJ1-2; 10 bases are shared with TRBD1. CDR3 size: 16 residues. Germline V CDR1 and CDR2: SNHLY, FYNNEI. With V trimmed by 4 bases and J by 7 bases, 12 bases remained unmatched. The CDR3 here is CASSGGDRGSGVGYTF. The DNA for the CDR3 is TGTGCCAGCAGTGGGGGGGACAGGGGATCTGGGGTTGGCTACACCTTC.

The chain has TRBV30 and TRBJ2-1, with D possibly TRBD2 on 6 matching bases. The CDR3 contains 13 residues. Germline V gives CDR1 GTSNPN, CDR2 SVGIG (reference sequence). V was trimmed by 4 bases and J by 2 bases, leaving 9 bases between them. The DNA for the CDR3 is TGTGCCTGGATGGGGGGACCCTACAATGAGCAGTTCTTC. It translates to CAWMGGPYNEQFF.

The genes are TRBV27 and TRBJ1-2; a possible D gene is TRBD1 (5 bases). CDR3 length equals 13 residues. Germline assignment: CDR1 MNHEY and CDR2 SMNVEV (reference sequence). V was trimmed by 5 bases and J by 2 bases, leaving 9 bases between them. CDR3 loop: CASSPDRNYGYTF. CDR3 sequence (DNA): TGTGCCAGCAGTCCTGACAGAAACTATGGCTACACCTTC.

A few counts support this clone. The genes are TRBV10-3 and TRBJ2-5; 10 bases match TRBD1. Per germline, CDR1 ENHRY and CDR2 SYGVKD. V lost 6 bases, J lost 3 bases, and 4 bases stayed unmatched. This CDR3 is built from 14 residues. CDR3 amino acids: CAIRWDRGEETQYF. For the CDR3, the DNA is TGTGCCATCAGGTGGGACAGGGGTGAAGAGACCCAGTACTTC.

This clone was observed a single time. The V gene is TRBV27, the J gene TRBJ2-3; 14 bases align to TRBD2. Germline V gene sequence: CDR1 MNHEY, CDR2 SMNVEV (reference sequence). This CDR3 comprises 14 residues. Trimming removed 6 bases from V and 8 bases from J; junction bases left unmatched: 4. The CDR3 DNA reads TGTGCCAGCAGGTCCGGGACTAGCGGGAGTACGCAGTATTTT. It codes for CASRSGTSGSTQYF.

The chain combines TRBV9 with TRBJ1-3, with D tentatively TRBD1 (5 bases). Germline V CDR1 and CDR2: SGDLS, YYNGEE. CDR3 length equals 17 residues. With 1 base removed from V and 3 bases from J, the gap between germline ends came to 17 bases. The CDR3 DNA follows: TGTGCCAGCAGCGTACGAAATCAGGGAACTTTTGGAAACACCATATATTTT. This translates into CASSVRNQGTFGNTIYF.

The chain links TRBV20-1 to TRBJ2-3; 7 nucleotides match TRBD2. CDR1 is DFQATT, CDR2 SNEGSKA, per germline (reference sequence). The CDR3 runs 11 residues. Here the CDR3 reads CEASGSDTQYF. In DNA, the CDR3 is TGCGAGGCTAGCGGTTCAGATACGCAGTATTTT.

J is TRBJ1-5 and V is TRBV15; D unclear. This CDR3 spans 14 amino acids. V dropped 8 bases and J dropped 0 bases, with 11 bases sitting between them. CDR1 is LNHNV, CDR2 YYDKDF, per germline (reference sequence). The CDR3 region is CATSPGTSNQPQHF. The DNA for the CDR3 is TGTGCCACCTCGCCGGGTACTAGCAATCAGCCCCAGCATTTT.

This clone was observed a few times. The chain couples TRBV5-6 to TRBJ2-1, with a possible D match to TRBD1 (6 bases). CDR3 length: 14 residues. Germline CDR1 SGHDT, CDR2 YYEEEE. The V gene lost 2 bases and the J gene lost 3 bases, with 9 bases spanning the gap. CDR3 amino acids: CASSFYRDYNEQFF. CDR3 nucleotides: TGTGCCAGCAGCTTCTACAGGGACTACAATGAGCAGTTCTTC. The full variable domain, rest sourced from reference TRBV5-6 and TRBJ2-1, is DAGVTQSPTHLIKTRGQQVTLRCSPKSGHDTVSWYQQALGQGPQFIFQYYEEEERQRGNFPDRFSGHQFPNYSSELNVNALLLGDSALYLCASSFYRDYNEQFFGPGTRLTVL.

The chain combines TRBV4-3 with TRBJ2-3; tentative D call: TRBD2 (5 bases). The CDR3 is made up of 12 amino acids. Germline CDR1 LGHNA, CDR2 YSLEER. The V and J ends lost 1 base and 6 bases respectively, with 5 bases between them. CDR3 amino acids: CASSQGRDTQYF. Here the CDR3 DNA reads TGCGCCAGCAGCCAAGGGAGGGATACGCAGTATTTT.

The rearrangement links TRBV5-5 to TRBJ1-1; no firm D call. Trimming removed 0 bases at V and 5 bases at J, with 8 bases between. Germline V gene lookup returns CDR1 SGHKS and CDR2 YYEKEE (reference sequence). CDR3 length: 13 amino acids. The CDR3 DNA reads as TGTGCCAGCAGCTTGGGGGCATGGACTGAAGCTTTCTTT. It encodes CASSLGAWTEAFF.

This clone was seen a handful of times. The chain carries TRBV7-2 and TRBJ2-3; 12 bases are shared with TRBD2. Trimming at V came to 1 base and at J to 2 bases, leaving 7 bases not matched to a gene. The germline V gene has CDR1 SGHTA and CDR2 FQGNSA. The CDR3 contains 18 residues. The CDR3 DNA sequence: TGTGCCAGCAGCTTAGACCGGGGACTAGCGGGTATCACAGATACGCAGTATTTT. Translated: CASSLDRGLAGITDTQYF.

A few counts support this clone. The CDR3 loop reads CASSPRRYNEQFF. CDR3 coding DNA: TGTGCCAGCAGCCCTAGGAGATACAATGAGCAGTTCTTC. The chain recombines TRBV28 with TRBJ2-1; no clear D gene. The V gene's germline CDR1 is MDHEN and CDR2 SYDVKM. The CDR3 consists of 13 residues. Trimming pared 6 bases from V and 4 bases from J, leaving 10 bases between.

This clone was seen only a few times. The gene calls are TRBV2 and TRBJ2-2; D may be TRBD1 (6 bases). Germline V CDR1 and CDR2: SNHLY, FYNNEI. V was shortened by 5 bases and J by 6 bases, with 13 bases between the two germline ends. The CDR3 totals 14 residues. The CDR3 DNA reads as TGTGCCAGCAGTTTCGATAAGGGGGCCGGGGAGCTGTTTTTT. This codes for CASSFDKGAGELFF.

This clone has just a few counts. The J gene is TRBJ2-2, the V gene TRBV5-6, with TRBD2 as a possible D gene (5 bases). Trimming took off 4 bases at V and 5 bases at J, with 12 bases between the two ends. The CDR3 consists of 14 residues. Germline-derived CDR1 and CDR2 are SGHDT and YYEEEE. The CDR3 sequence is CASSPFTGTGELFF. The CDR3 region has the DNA TGTGCCAGCAGCCCCTTCACGGGGACCGGGGAGCTGTTTTTT. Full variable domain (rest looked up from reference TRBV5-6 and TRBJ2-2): DAGVTQSPTHLIKTRGQQVTLRCSPKSGHDTVSWYQQALGQGPQFIFQYYEEEERQRGNFPDRFSGHQFPNYSSELNVNALLLGDSALYLCASSPFTGTGELFFGEGSRLTVL.

The CDR3 loop reads CASSSGPLRNIQYF. As DNA, the CDR3 is TGTGCCAGCTCCAGCGGGCCCCTGAGGAACATTCAGTACTTC. V gene TRBV7-9 combines with J gene TRBJ2-4; D might be TRBD2 (6 bases). This CDR3 has 14 amino acids. V was clipped by 8 bases and J by 7 bases, with 18 bases between them. CDR1 and CDR2 (germline): SEHNR, FQNEAQ (reference sequence).